This is a list of T cell receptor beta chains from one sample in a study of T cells in Graves' hyperthyroidism and ophthalmopathy. TCRdb re-analysed the multiplex PCR reads in MiXCR, keeping a single row per CDR3 protein. The sample gives roughly 800,000 distinct CDR3 sequences, roughly 37% of which show up once; 8% to 9% is in the top ten. Sequences were obtained from blood. The receptors here all came from a man younger than 35 with Graves' hyperthyroidism. CDR3s include the opening cysteine and the closing phenylalanine or tryptophan. D genes are given only for firm matches. Not all rows give a size; the values are once, few, many and, for expanded clones, a class.

TRBJ1-5	many	.	TRBV15	CATSTRGQFNQPQHF	TGTGCCACCAGCACACGCGGACAGTTCAATCAGCCCCAGCATTTT
TRBJ1-6	few	.	TRBV20-1	CSASGPYNSPLHF	TGCAGTGCCTCCGGGCCGTATAATTCACCCCTCCACTTT
TRBJ2-2	few	TRBD1	TRBV29-1	CSVLTGAYTGELFF	TGCAGCGTTTTAACAGGGGCCTACACCGGGGAGCTGTTTTTT
TRBJ1-5	many	.	TRBV2	CASSDEGGQPQHF	TGTGCCAGCAGTGATGAGGGAGGCCAGCCCCAGCATTTT
TRBJ2-5	.	.	TRBV5-1	CASSINQETQYF	TGCGCCAGCAGCATTAACCAAGAGACCCAGTACTTC
TRBJ2-5	few	.	TRBV5-1	CASSSHRVEETQYF	TGCGCCAGCAGCTCCCACAGGGTTGAAGAGACCCAGTACTTC
TRBJ1-1	many	.	TRBV25-1	CASLLTGSTEAFF	TGTGCCAGCTTGTTAACAGGGAGCACTGAAGCTTTCTTT
TRBJ2-7	.	.	TRBV2	CASSSGFPLSYEQYF	TGTGCCAGCAGTTCTGGCTTCCCTCTATCCTACGAGCAGTACTTC
TRBJ2-5	.	.	TRBV5-1	CASSLKRYQETQYF	TGCGCCAGCAGCTTAAAACGGTACCAAGAGACCCAGTACTTC
TRBJ1-1	.	.	TRBV13	CASSPRDTTNTEAFF	TGTGCCAGCAGCCCCCGGGACACCACGAACACTGAAGCTTTCTTT
TRBJ2-5	.	.	TRBV7-2	CASSWKRVAETQYF	TGTGCCAGCAGCTGGAAGAGGGTTGCGGAGACCCAGTACTTC
TRBJ1-5	once	TRBD1	TRBV5-6	CASSRGQVSSPQHF	TGTGCCAGCAGCCGGGGACAGGTATCTTCTCCCCAGCATTTT
TRBJ2-7	once	.	TRBV7-2	CASSQDHGDAYEQYF	TGTGCCAGCAGCCAAGACCACGGGGACGCCTACGAGCAGTACTTC
TRBJ2-7	many	TRBD1	TRBV9	CASSVGTGTYEQYF	TGTGCCAGCAGTGTAGGGACAGGGACCTACGAGCAGTACTTC
TRBJ2-2	few	TRBD2	TRBV12-3/TRBV12-4	CASSFGTSGAPNTGELFF	TGTGCCAGCAGTTTTGGGACTAGCGGGGCCCCGAACACCGGGGAGCTGTTTTTT
TRBJ2-5	few	TRBD1	TRBV20-1	CSASRDRVRETQYF	TGCAGTGCTTCTCGCGACAGGGTCCGGGAGACCCAGTACTTC
TRBJ1-3	.	TRBD1	TRBV6-5	CATKRGPGNTIYF	TGTGCCACCAAAAGGGGGCCAGGAAACACCATATATTTT
TRBJ2-5	.	TRBD2	TRBV9	CASSVGTSGSWETQYF	TGTGCCAGCAGCGTAGGGACTAGCGGGAGCTGGGAGACCCAGTACTTC
TRBJ1-1	.	.	TRBV15	CATSSPETGLEAFF	TGTGCCACCAGCAGCCCGGAGACAGGCCTTGAAGCTTTCTTT
TRBJ2-2	.	TRBD2	TRBV5-1	CASSPGLAGLDGELFF	TGCGCCAGCAGTCCGGGACTAGCGGGATTGGACGGGGAGCTGTTTTTT
TRBJ2-7	few	.	TRBV5-1	CASSPDSRNEQYF	TGCGCCAGCAGCCCCGACAGTAGGAACGAGCAGTACTTC
TRBJ2-7	few	TRBD1	TRBV5-6	CASSLASRGQGLVVEQYF	TGTGCCAGCAGCTTGGCCTCCAGAGGACAGGGTCTTGTCGTCGAGCAGTACTTC
TRBJ2-5	.	TRBD2	TRBV7-6	CASSRRGGGETQYF	TGTGCCAGCAGCCGACGGGGCGGGGGGGAGACCCAGTACTTC
TRBJ1-2	.	TRBD1	TRBV20-1	CSALSRQGAGYGYTF	TGCAGTGCTCTTTCTCGGCAGGGGGCGGGCTATGGCTACACCTTC
TRBJ1-1	many	TRBD1	TRBV7-8	CASSLGQTNTEAFF	TGTGCCAGCAGCTTGGGACAGACGAACACTGAAGCTTTCTTT
TRBJ1-6	.	.	TRBV6-1	CASTGSGYNSPLHF	TGTGCCAGTACCGGATCCGGCTATAATTCACCCCTCCACTTT
TRBJ1-4	many	.	TRBV10-3	CASEGGRGEKLFF	TGTGCCTCCGAGGGGGGACGGGGTGAAAAACTGTTTTTT
TRBJ1-5	many	.	TRBV20-1	CSARRAQGGQPQHF	TGCAGTGCCAGAAGGGCACAGGGAGGGCAGCCCCAGCATTTT
TRBJ1-4	.	.	TRBV29-1	CSVVGGANEKLFF	TGCAGCGTTGTAGGGGGGGCTAATGAAAAACTGTTTTTT
TRBJ2-7	.	.	TRBV5-6	CASSPTFFPYEQYF	TGTGCCAGCAGCCCAACTTTTTTCCCCTACGAGCAGTACTTC
TRBJ1-1	.	.	TRBV7-8	CASSYSQGGATEASF	TGTGCCAGCAGTTACTCACAGGGAGGGGCCACTGAAGCTTCCTTT
TRBJ1-4	few	.	TRBV9	CASSVGSWGADEKLFF	TGTGCCAGCAGCGTAGGCTCCTGGGGGGCGGATGAAAAACTGTTTTTT
TRBJ2-3	.	TRBD2	TRBV7-6	CASSLSASGSSDTQYF	TGTGCCAGCAGTCTTAGTGCGAGCGGGAGTTCGGATACGCAGTATTTT
TRBJ2-7	many	.	TRBV15	CATSRDLGDSYEQYF	TGTGCCACCAGCAGAGATCTAGGGGACTCCTACGAGCAGTACTTC
TRBJ2-5	.	.	TRBV2	CASSSGPYQETQYF	TGTGCCAGCAGCAGTGGGCCGTACCAAGAGACCCAGTACTTC
TRBJ1-1	many	.	TRBV9	CASSALGGNTEAFF	TGTGCCAGCAGCGCCCTCGGGGGAAACACTGAAGCTTTCTTT
TRBJ2-5	.	TRBD2	TRBV10-3	CASSYELAGSETQYF	TGTGCCAGCAGTTACGAACTAGCGGGGTCGGAGACCCAGTACTTC
TRBJ1-1	few	.	TRBV5-6	CASSYRGGGLLAFF	TGTGCCAGCAGCTACCGAGGGGGGGGCCTGTTGGCTTTCTTT
TRBJ2-5	.	TRBD2	TRBV7-6	CASSLLAGVGQETQYF	TGTGCCAGCAGCTTACTAGCGGGAGTGGGACAAGAGACCCAGTACTTC
TRBJ2-2	few	TRBD2	TRBV20-1	CSAGPGLAEASGELFF	TGCAGTGCTGGACCGGGACTAGCGGAAGCCTCCGGGGAGCTGTTTTTT
TRBJ2-7	few	TRBD1	TRBV20-1	CSARAGQGVSYEQYF	TGCAGTGCCAGGGCAGGACAGGGAGTATCCTACGAGCAGTACTTC
TRBJ2-2	few	.	TRBV5-1	CASSPVVAVTGELFF	TGCGCCAGCAGCCCCGTGGTAGCGGTCACCGGGGAGCTGTTTTTT
TRBJ2-5	.	.	TRBV6-6	CASSYTGGLQETQYF	TGTGCCAGCAGTTACACGGGGGGCCTTCAAGAGACCCAGTACTTC
TRBJ2-5	once	.	TRBV7-2	CASNVVGGIRETQYF	TGTGCCAGCAACGTAGTGGGGGGCATACGAGAGACCCAGTACTTC
TRBJ2-7	many	.	TRBV20-1	CSASGTAYEQYF	TGCAGTGCTAGTGGTACAGCCTACGAGCAGTACTTC
TRBJ2-7	once	TRBD1	TRBV2	CASSATGGNEQYF	TGTGCCAGCAGTGCGACAGGGGGGAACGAGCAGTACTTC